The 13 T cell receptor beta chains below come from one sample, sequenced in a study of T cells in Graves' hyperthyroidism and ophthalmopathy. RNA transcripts served as the template for amplifying TCR beta CDR3 regions. First-round RT-PCR with HTBI primers amplified the TCR CDR3 region. TCRdb reprocessed the multiplex PCR reads with MiXCR, giving one entry per CDR3 protein. The repertoire holds approximately 300,000 distinct CDR3 sequences, about 17% seen once, with around 55% in the top ten. The specimen was blood. These receptors were collected from a woman aged 60-75 years with Graves' ophthalmopathy.

This clonotype was seen repeatedly, ten times or more. The rearrangement links TRBV6-2 or TRBV6-3 to TRBJ1-5, with D tentatively TRBD1 (5 bases). V was shortened by 0 bases and J by 7 bases, with 13 bases between the two germline ends. Germline assignment: CDR1 MNHEY and CDR2 SVGEGT. This CDR3 has 15 amino acids. The CDR3 loop reads CASSYSRSGGQPQHF. DNA of the CDR3: TGTGCCAGCAGTTACTCGAGAAGTGGGGGACAGCCCCAGCATTTT.

This clonotype was seen ten or more times. The J gene is TRBJ2-2, the V gene TRBV28; no clear D gene. V lost 1 base and J 2 bases, leaving 8 bases between the germline ends. The CDR3 has 15 amino acids. Germline V lookup: CDR1 MDHEN, CDR2 SYDVKM. The CDR3: CASSLLEINTGELFF. The CDR3 DNA sequence: TGTGCCAGCAGTTTATTGGAGATAAACACCGGGGAGCTGTTTTTT.

This clonotype was seen at least ten times. The gene calls are TRBV28 and TRBJ2-7; D assignment may be TRBD1 or TRBD2 (5 bases each). CDR3 length: 14 amino acids. Germline loops: CDR1 MDHEN, CDR2 SYDVKM. V lost 5 bases and J lost 6, with 17 bases in between. CDR3 nucleotides: TGTGCCAGCAGTGGACATCTCGAGGGAACCGAGCAGTACTTC. Translated: CASSGHLEGTEQYF.

The gene calls are TRBV4-1 and TRBJ2-1, with 9 bases fitting TRBD2. The DNA end is more similar to TRBJ2-7, so the J call may be wrong. This CDR3 has 18 residues. The germline V gene has CDR1 MGHRA and CDR2 YSYEKL. CDR3 loop: CASSQRGLAGYSYNEQYF. The CDR3, as DNA: TGCGCCAGCAGCCAAAGAGGGCTAGCGGGGTACTCCTACAATGAGCAGTACTTC.

The rearrangement joins TRBV9 to TRBJ2-1, with 9 bases aligning to TRBD2. The CDR3 is made up of 15 amino acids. Germline V gives CDR1 SGDLS, CDR2 YYNGEE. The junction had 7 bases not matched to a gene; V was cut back by 4 bases and J by 5 bases. The chain's CDR3 is CASSFGGLANNEQFF. In DNA form, the CDR3 reads TGTGCCAGCAGCTTTGGGGGACTAGCTAACAATGAGCAGTTCTTC.

The chain combines TRBV9 with TRBJ1-5; 7 nucleotides align to TRBD1. The V and J ends lost 4 bases and 9 bases, in that order; junction bases with no gene match: 7. From germline, CDR1 is SGDLS and CDR2 YYNGEE. The CDR3 has 13 residues. The CDR3 DNA is TGTGCCAGCAGCTTACAGGGGACTCGGCCCCAGCATTTT. This codes for CASSLQGTRPQHF.

This clonotype was detected many times. The chain employs TRBV12-3 or TRBV12-4 and TRBJ2-1; 7 bases are a match to TRBD2. V lost 6 bases, J lost 8 bases, and 22 bases stayed unmatched. This CDR3 is 18 amino acids long. The CDR3 DNA follows: TGTGCCAGCAGACGACTCCGCCGGTGGCGGGGGATCGGGGATGAGCAGTTCTTC. Protein sequence: CASRRLRRWRGIGDEQFF.

DNA of the CDR3: TGTGCCAGCAGCGGCGGGGGGACAGATACGCAGTATTTT. Translated, it gives CASSGGGTDTQYF. The rearrangement joins TRBV11-3 to TRBJ2-3; 8 nucleotides agree with TRBD2. This CDR3 region has 13 residues. V shed 5 bases, J shed 3 bases, and the junction held 1 base outside the gene matches. CDR1 SGHNT and CDR2 YENEEA come from the germline V gene.

A few counts support this clonotype. This chain links TRBV10-2 with TRBJ2-3; D is ambiguous. The V end was cut by 4 bases, the J end by 6 bases, with 17 bases between. Germline-derived CDR1 and CDR2 are WSHSY and SAAADI. This CDR3 is 15 amino acids long. For the CDR3, the DNA is TGCGCCAGCAGTGCTTGGGCAGGCAAAGGGGATACGCAGTATTTT. The encoded protein is CASSAWAGKGDTQYF.

This clonotype was found many times. The rearrangement uses TRBV6-1 and TRBJ2-7; D is uncertain. Germline loops: CDR1 MNHNS, CDR2 SASEGT. The CDR3 loop spans 15 amino acids. Trimming removed 5 bases at V and 2 bases at J, with 16 bases between. In DNA, the CDR3 is TGTGCCAGCAGTTCAACCCTGGGTGTCACCTACGAGCAGTACTTC. This sequence encodes CASSSTLGVTYEQYF.

This clonotype came up many times. The chain links TRBV9 to TRBJ1-1; perhaps TRBD1 as D (5 bases). Looked up from germline, CDR1 is SGDLS and CDR2 is YYNGEE. This CDR3 is built from 14 residues. The V and J ends lost 2 bases and 4 bases respectively, with 12 bases between them. CDR3 residues: CASSVFGGSTEAFF. The CDR3, as DNA: TGTGCCAGCAGCGTTTTCGGGGGGAGCACTGAAGCTTTCTTT.

This clonotype was seen many times. This chain joins TRBV7-3 and TRBJ1-3, with D tentatively TRBD1 (6 bases). Per germline, CDR1 SGHTA and CDR2 FQGTGA. V was pared by 4 bases and J by 1 base, with 11 bases between. The CDR3 spans 15 residues. DNA of the CDR3: TGTGCCAGCAGCTCCGACGGGACATCTGGAAACACCATATATTTT. It translates to CASSSDGTSGNTIYF.

This clonotype has just a few counts. The CDR3 bases are TGTGCCAGCCGCCGGCGGGGATTCGAGCAGTACTTC. It translates to CASRRRGFEQYF. The chain links TRBV6-2 or TRBV6-3 to TRBJ2-7; TRBD2 is a possible D gene (6 bases). This CDR3 comprises 12 residues. Between the trimmed V and J ends, which lost 8 bases and 6 bases, there was a span of 14 bases. In germline, CDR1 is MNHEY, CDR2 SVGEGT.